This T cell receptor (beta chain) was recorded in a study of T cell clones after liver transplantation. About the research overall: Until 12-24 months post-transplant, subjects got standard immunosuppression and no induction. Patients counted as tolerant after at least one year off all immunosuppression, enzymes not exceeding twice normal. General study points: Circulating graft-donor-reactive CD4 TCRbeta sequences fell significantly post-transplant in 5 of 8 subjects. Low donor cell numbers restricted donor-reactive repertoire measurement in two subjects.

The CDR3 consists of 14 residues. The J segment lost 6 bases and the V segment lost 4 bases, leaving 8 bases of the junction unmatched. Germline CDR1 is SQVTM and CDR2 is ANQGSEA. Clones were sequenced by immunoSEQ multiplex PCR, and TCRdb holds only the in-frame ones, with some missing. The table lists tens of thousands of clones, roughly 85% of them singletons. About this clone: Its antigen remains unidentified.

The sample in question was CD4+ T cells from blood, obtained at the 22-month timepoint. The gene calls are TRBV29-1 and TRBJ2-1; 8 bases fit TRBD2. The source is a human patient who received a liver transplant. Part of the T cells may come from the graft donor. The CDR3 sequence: CSVGVGGALNEQFF. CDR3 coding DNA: TGCAGCGTTGGGGTCGGGGGGGCCCTCAATGAGCAGTTCTTC.